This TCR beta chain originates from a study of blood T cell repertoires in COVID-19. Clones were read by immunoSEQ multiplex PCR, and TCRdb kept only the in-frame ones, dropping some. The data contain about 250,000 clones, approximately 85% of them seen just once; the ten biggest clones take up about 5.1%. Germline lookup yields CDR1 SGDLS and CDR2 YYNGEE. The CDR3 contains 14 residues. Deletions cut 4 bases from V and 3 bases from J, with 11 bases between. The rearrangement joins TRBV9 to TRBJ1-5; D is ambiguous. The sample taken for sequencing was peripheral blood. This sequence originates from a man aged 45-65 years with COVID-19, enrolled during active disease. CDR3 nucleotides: TGTGCCAGCAGCCCCGGGGATTTCAATCAGCCCCAGCATTTT. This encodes CASSPGDFNQPQHF.